One and the same sample provided the 19 T cell receptor beta chains below, sequenced in a study of T cells in Graves' hyperthyroidism and ophthalmopathy. TCR beta CDR3 sequences were amplified from RNA transcripts. First-round RT-PCR targeting the TCR CDR3 was performed with the HTBI primer set. MiXCR, applied by TCRdb to the multiplex PCR reads, yields one record per CDR3 protein. The top ten clones hold around an eighth of a sample with around 420,000 distinct CDR3 sequences, around 14% of them seen once. Sequencing was performed on blood. These receptors were taken from a woman aged 18-30 years with Graves' hyperthyroidism.

There are many counts of this clonotype. The genes are TRBV20-1 and TRBJ1-5; 9 nucleotides match TRBD1. The CDR3 has 17 residues. Trimming cost V 0 bases and J 4 bases; bases outside gene matches: 10. In germline, CDR1 is DFQATT, CDR2 SNEGSKA (reference sequence). DNA of the CDR3: TGCAGTGCTAGAGAATCGGGACAGGGAACTAGAAATCAGCCCCAGCATTTT. It yields the protein CSARESGQGTRNQPQHF.

This clonotype has ten or more counts. V usage is TRBV20-1 and J usage is TRBJ2-5; D may be TRBD2 (7 bases). In germline, CDR1 is DFQATT, CDR2 SNEGSKA (reference sequence). The CDR3 contains 11 residues. DNA for the CDR3: TGCAGCGGGGGGCGCCAAGAGACCCAGTACTTC. Translating gives CSGGRQETQYF.

The gene calls are TRBV7-2 and TRBJ1-1; D remains unclear. Trimming took off 2 bases at V and 8 bases at J, with 12 bases between the two ends. The CDR3 is 13 residues long. CDR1 and CDR2 (germline): SGHTA, FQGNSA. The CDR3, as DNA: TGTGCCAGCAGCTTAAGGTGGGAGGCCGAAGCTTTCTTT. Its translation: CASSLRWEAEAFF.

This clonotype was seen a handful of times. The gene calls are TRBV6-1 and TRBJ1-2; possible D gene TRBD1, 6 bases. The CDR3 runs to 12 residues. The germline gives CDR1 MNHNS, CDR2 SASEGT. The V and J ends lost 6 bases and 9 bases respectively, with 14 bases between them. In DNA, the CDR3 is TGTGCCAGCAGGCTTGGGGGGCTAAGCTACACCTTC. It is translated as CASRLGGLSYTF.

Many counts were recorded for this clonotype. CDR3 coding DNA: TGTGCCAGCAGTTGGGCTGGGGGGGAGGCACGAGGAGATACGCAGTATTTT. This gives the protein CASSWAGGEARGDTQYF. The rearrangement links TRBV27 to TRBJ2-3; 7 bases map to TRBD2. Germline V lookup: CDR1 MNHEY, CDR2 SMNVEV (reference sequence). J gave up 5 bases and V 4 bases, and 15 bases lay outside the gene matches. The CDR3 spans 17 residues.

The chain couples TRBV6-1 to TRBJ2-1, with TRBD2 identical over 10 bases. The CDR3 is 18 amino acids. The V and J ends lost 1 base and 2 bases, in that order; junction bases with no gene match: 8. Germline CDR1 and CDR2: MNHNS and SASEGT. Here the CDR3 DNA reads TGTGCCAGCAGTGAAGATCCCCTAGCGGGGGCAACCTACAATGAGCAGTTCTTC. Protein sequence: CASSEDPLAGATYNEQFF.

A note on this clonotype: A much larger clone sits a single nucleotide away, making a read error possible. The rearrangement joins TRBV28 to TRBJ2-5; D is perhaps TRBD1 (6 bases). The germline V and J ends were trimmed by 7 bases and 5 bases, with 17 bases remaining between them. Germline V gives CDR1 MDHEN, CDR2 SYDVKM. CDR3 size: 14 residues. The CDR3 bases are TGTGCCAGCAATCTAAGACAGGTGGGGGAGACCCAGTACTTC. Amino acids: CASNLRQVGETQYF. Variable domain in full (rest from reference TRBV28 and TRBJ2-5): DVKVTQSSRYLVKRTGEKVFLECVQDMDHENMFWYRQDPGLGLRLIYFSYDVKMKEKGDIPEGYSVSREKKERFSLILESASTNQTSMYLCASNLRQVGETQYFGPGTRLLVL.

There are a few counts of this clonotype. The chain has TRBV15 and TRBJ1-2; D unclear. Between the trimmed V and J ends, which lost 1 base and 5 bases, there was a span of 8 bases. The germline V gene encodes CDR1 LNHNV and CDR2 YYDKDF (reference sequence). The CDR3 sequence is 13 residues long. CDR3 nucleotide sequence: TGTGCCACCAGCAGAGGGGTGGGGTATGGCTACACCTTC. Translated, it gives CATSRGVGYGYTF.

This clonotype was seen at least ten times. V and J are TRBV7-2 and TRBJ2-5; 8 nucleotides agree with TRBD1. The junction had 13 bases not matched to a gene; V was cut back by 5 bases and J by 5 bases. There are 16 residues in the CDR3. The V gene's germline CDR1 is SGHTA and CDR2 FQGNSA. For the CDR3, the DNA is TGTGCCAGCAGCCTACGAAGGACAGGGTTTTACGAGACCCAGTACTTC. Its translation: CASSLRRTGFYETQYF.

This clonotype occurred many times. The chain employs TRBV12-3 or TRBV12-4 and TRBJ2-7; 11 nucleotides agree with TRBD1. Germline trimming cut 7 bases from V and 5 bases from J; bases unmatched to any gene: 10. The CDR3 has 15 residues. CDR3 in DNA: TGTGCCAGCACCCCCCCGGGACAGGGGGGCCACGAGCAGTACTTC. Protein: CASTPPGQGGHEQYF.

This rearrangement joins TRBV5-1 to TRBJ2-7; 7 nucleotides agree with TRBD2. Germline V CDR1 and CDR2: SGHRS, YFSETQ. V was pared by 4 bases and J by 5 bases, with 12 bases of the junction left unmatched. The CDR3 is 15 residues long. CDR3 nucleotides: TGCGCCAGCAGCCTGGATATCGGGACTATCCACGAGCAGTACTTC. Amino acids: CASSLDIGTIHEQYF.

The chain employs TRBV11-3 and TRBJ2-1, with D perhaps assigned TRBD1 or TRBD2 (5 bases each). The germline V gene has CDR1 SGHNT and CDR2 YENEEA. The CDR3 has 12 residues. V was cut by 5 bases and J by 13 bases, with 15 bases left in between. The CDR3 spells CASSRDLQEQFF. The DNA for the CDR3 is TGTGCCAGCAGCCGGGACCTGCAAGAACAGTTCTTC. Full variable domain (remainder filled in from reference TRBV11-3 and TRBJ2-1): EAGVVQSPRYKIIEKKQPVAFWCNPISGHNTLYWYLQNLGQGPELLIRYENEEAVDDSQLPKDRFSAERLKGVDSTLKIQPAELGDSAVYLCASSRDLQEQFFGPGTRLTVL.

CDR3 protein: CASSSGLLYEQYF. The CDR3, as DNA: TGTGCCAGCAGTTCAGGACTACTCTACGAGCAGTACTTC. V is TRBV6-1 and J is TRBJ2-7; possibly TRBD2 for D (6 bases). The CDR3 covers 13 residues. The V and J ends lost 5 bases and 3 bases respectively, with 11 bases between them. Germline-derived CDR1 and CDR2 are MNHNS and SASEGT.

The table lists this clonotype with many counts. The chain is built from TRBV2 and TRBJ2-7; a weak D match, TRBD1 (5 bases). CDR1 and CDR2 (germline): SNHLY, FYNNEI. Trimming cost V 2 bases and J 3 bases, with 11 bases left between them. This CDR3 is 14 amino acids long. CDR3 in amino acids: CASSELGQGYEQYF. DNA of the CDR3: TGTGCCAGCAGTGAATTGGGCCAGGGCTACGAGCAGTACTTC.

This clonotype showed up just a few times. The chain has TRBV6-1 and TRBJ1-5; maybe TRBD1 (5 bases). The CDR3 length is 16 residues. Trimming stripped 5 bases from V and 1 base from J, with 15 bases between. The germline gives CDR1 MNHNS, CDR2 SASEGT. CDR3 in amino acids: CASSNHHRDSNQPQHF. The CDR3 nucleotides read TGTGCCAGCAGTAACCACCACCGGGACAGCAATCAGCCCCAGCATTTT.

This chain joins TRBV6-1 and TRBJ2-6, with no clear D. The germline V and J ends were trimmed by 6 bases and 2 bases, with 5 bases remaining between them. In germline, CDR1 is MNHNS, CDR2 SASEGT. The CDR3 sequence is 13 residues long. The CDR3 loop reads CASSHTGANVLTF. In DNA, the CDR3 is TGTGCCAGCAGCCATACTGGGGCCAACGTCCTGACTTTC.

Remarks on this clonotype: A read error may be the cause here, since a much bigger clone is one base away. This sequence joins TRBV12-3 or TRBV12-4 and TRBJ2-1, with 12 positions matching TRBD2. The CDR3 length is 17 residues. The CDR3 protein is CAGSPTSGGSSYNEQFF. The DNA for the CDR3 is TGTGCCGGCAGTCCAACTAGCGGGGGGAGCTCCTACAATGAGCAGTTCTTC.

V gene TRBV6-2 or TRBV6-3 combines with J gene TRBJ2-1, with 10 bases lining up with TRBD2. Germline V CDR1 and CDR2: MNHEY, SVGEGT. The CDR3 loop spans 15 amino acids. Unmatched junction bases numbered 7, after V lost 5 bases and J lost 6 bases. In nucleotides, the CDR3 is TGTGCCAGCAGTCGATCCCAGCGGGGGGGCAATGAGCAGTTCTTC. Its protein is CASSRSQRGGNEQFF.

This clonotype was recorded at least ten times. The CDR3 loop is CASRGTRDTSNQPQHF. The CDR3 DNA is TGTGCCAGCAGGGGGACCCGGGACACCTCGAATCAGCCCCAGCATTTT. This chain links TRBV2 with TRBJ1-5; TRBD1 might be the D (6 bases). This CDR3 comprises 16 residues. The V end lost 6 bases, the J end lost 4 bases, and 19 bases lay between the germline ends. Germline CDR1 reads SNHLY; CDR2 reads FYNNEI.